The TCR beta chain under discussion was sequenced for a study of identical twins (TCRdb year 2016). About the study as a whole: TCR alpha and beta repertoires from monozygotic twins, unrelated adults of various ages and cord blood were deep-sequenced to test whether fetal clonotypes persist. To rule out contamination, the twin experiments were replicated at different times with different library preparation protocols. Study-wide conclusions, independent of this receptor: Recombination models systematically underestimated out-of-frame TCR alpha sharing in monozygotic twins but agreed with sharing between unrelated individuals. The excess sharing between twins in beta out-of-frame sequences was weaker because fewer shared sequences reduced the signal-to-noise ratio. Fewer insertions were carried by abundant cord blood beta clonotypes; a weaker similar trend was observed in young adult naive repertoires, while no such trend was observed in memory repertoires. Compared with coincidental sharing between unrelated individuals, out-of-frame TCR alpha sequences shared between twins had an excess of sequences with low generation probability. Because the same donors could not be followed over many years, conclusions were based on cross-sectional statistical analysis. Zero-insertion analyses could be partly confounded by invariant T cells such as MAIT and iNKT, though diverse VJ usage argued against such confounding for most clonotypes.

Sequences LGHNA (CDR1) and YSLEER (CDR2) are obtained from the germline V gene. V lost 1 base and J lost 2 bases; the stretch between them is 11 bases long. The CDR3 holds 15 amino acids from the cysteine to the phenylalanine. Left in the record is the CDR3 DNA by itself, 45 bases read in frame from the first base. All donors were healthy Caucasians. The twin cohort consisted of three pairs of female monozygotic twins, all aged 18 to 29 years. CD4+ and CD8+ T cell populations were isolated with positive isolation kits from Invitrogen. Libraries were constructed by 5' RACE. The instrument was an Illumina HiSeq 2000. Template switching added a universal primer binding site, and the final cDNA carried a unique molecular identifier that allowed TCR cDNA molecules to be counted accurately. Specific primers in the conserved constant-segment region were used to synthesize first-strand cDNA for the TCR alpha and beta chains. Each cDNA library was double barcoded, with a SMART-Mk sample barcode plus Illumina barcodes, to control for contamination. TruSeq adapter sequences, together with Illumina sample barcodes, were added in two successive PCR steps. TCR alpha and beta cDNA libraries were sequenced on the Illumina HiSeq platform with custom primers. From the authors' description of their analysis: Unique molecular identifiers were extracted from raw reads with MiGEC, and CDR3 positions were determined with MiXCR. Recombination models were inferred per individual with the repgenHMM and IGoR tools using an EM algorithm. Shared clonotype analysis was performed with the tcR package in R, normalizing sharing by the product of cloneset sizes. To study raw recombination without the effects of thymic and clonal selection, out-of-frame nonproductive sequences were analyzed. TCRdb took the public reads, trimmed them with fastp at Q25, ran MiXCR for clone calling and kept in-frame beta chains. For every CDR3 protein sequence, its rows merge into one entry that carries the most common genes and DNA. TCRdb assigned the V and J calls; the authors' analysis was not used. The sample table lists 200,000 to 250,000 distinct CDR3 sequences, 6.5% of them with a count of one. Together, the top ten hold just over 14% of the sample.

About this clonotype: Its binding antigen is unknown. Base qualities are not recorded, but no much larger clone differs from it by a single base.

This sample was shared with a second study, whose subject was T cells expressing NK-cell markers. Drawing on the second study: Seven to nine donors provided sorted CD3+CD56+NKG2C+, CD3+CD56+NKG2C- and CD3+CD56-NKG2C+ T-cell subsets, whose TCR beta-chain repertoires were profiled. Seven of the eight sequenced donors were HCMV-seropositive and one was HCMV-seronegative. In several experiments an anti-gammadeltaTCR antibody was added to restrict sorting to alphabetaTCR-expressing T cells. In several donors, the dominant CD3+CD56+NKG2C+ clonotypes ranked among the top 10 CD8+ clonotypes, making up about 1.0-7.5% of CD8+ T cells. Those dominant clonotypes were again the most abundant among CD3+CD56-NKG2C+ cells in four donors, at roughly 25-65%. Whether the expanded NKG2C-expressing T cell clones were specific for HCMV antigens was left unclear. The eight sequenced donors were randomly selected healthy volunteers, three men and five women. HCMV serostatus was determined by detecting HCMV-specific IgG in serum with a commercial ELISA kit. MIGEC handled demultiplexing of the reads and grouping by UMI, while MiTCR was used to assemble and quantify clonotypes. To exclude erroneous sequences, any TCR cDNA sequence not supported by at least two reads was discarded. The tcR package was used for downstream repertoire analysis, with clonotypes matched between fractions based on CDR3 nucleotide sequence plus V segment. VDJmatch was used to annotate antigen specificity against VDJdb, with one amino acid substitution in CDR3 allowed.

Sample: CD8+ T cells sorted from blood. This TCR was recovered from a woman younger than 35 in good health. The sequence joins TRBV4-3 to TRBJ1-1; the D gene is not confidently resolved. This receptor carries the CDR3 CASSQVHEQNTEAFF. In nucleotide form, the sequence is TGCGCCAGCAGCCAAGTTCATGAACAAAACACTGAAGCTTTCTTT.